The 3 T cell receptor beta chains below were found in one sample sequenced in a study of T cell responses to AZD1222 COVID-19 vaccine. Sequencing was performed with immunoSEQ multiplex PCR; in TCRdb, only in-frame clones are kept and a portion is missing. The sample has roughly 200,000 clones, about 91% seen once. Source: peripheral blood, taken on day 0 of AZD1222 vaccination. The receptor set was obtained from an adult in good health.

The CDR3 DNA is TGCGCCAGCAGCTTGGACACTCCCTACGAGCAGTACTTC. Protein: CASSLDTPYEQYF. This chain connects TRBV5-1 to TRBJ2-7; no definite D call. Germline CDR1 and CDR2: SGHRS and YFSETQ. CDR3 length: 13 amino acids. Trimming left V 0 bases short and J 2 bases short, with 6 bases between.

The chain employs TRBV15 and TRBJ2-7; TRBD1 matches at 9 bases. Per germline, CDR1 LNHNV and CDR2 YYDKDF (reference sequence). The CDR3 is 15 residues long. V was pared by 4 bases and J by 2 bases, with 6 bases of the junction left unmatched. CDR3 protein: CATSTPGQGAYEQYF. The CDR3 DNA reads TGTGCCACCAGCACCCCGGGACAGGGCGCCTACGAGCAGTACTTC.

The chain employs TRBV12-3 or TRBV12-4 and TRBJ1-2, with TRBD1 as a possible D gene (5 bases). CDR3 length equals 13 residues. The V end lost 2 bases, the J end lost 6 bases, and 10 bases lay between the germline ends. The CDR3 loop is CASSLRQRNGYTF. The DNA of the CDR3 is TGTGCCAGCAGTTTAAGACAGAGAAATGGCTACACCTTC.